The sequence of this T cell receptor (beta chain) was determined in a study of blood T cell repertoires in COVID-19. Study information: Samples of COVID-19 (acute and convalescent) were obtained from the United States, Italy and Spain. In each case, the material was cDNA or gDNA derived from T cells, B-cell-depleted T cells, or PBMCs.

V lost 1 base and J lost 7, with 10 bases in between. The germline V gene encodes CDR1 SGHVS and CDR2 FQNEAQ. The CDR3 consists of 14 residues. As handled by the study authors: It was from reference gene primer amplification that nucleated cell counts were estimated. Produced via immunoSEQ multiplex PCR; TCRdb's table is partial and in-frame only. V and J calls and clone size are given by that table; D and trimming were obtained from the DNA. This table has about 91,000 clones, 88% appearing once. This clone was counted only a few times. The V gene is TRBV7-8, the J gene TRBJ1-4; D not certain. The sequence was collected from a woman between 70 and 85 years old with acute or convalescent COVID-19. The sequenced sample consisted of peripheral blood. This CDR3 reads CASSLGSVREKLFF. The CDR3 nucleotides are TGTGCCAGCAGCTTAGGTAGCGTACGTGAAAAACTGTTTTTT.